This record concerns one T cell receptor (beta chain) sequence. Libraries were prepared by immunoSEQ multiplex PCR; TCRdb keeps only in-frame clonotypes and omits some of them. The sample records 65,000 to 95,000 clones, about 73% being singletons. This specimen belongs to a study of blood T cell repertoires in COVID-19. Study context: Spain, Italy and the United States supplied samples that represented acute and convalescent COVID-19.

Seattle cases were enrolled at active infection and followed longitudinally. The CDR3 is made up of 11 amino acids. V was pared by 8 bases and J by 2 bases, with 7 bases between. The germline V gene encodes CDR1 SEHNR and CDR2 FQNEAQ (reference sequence). Sequencing was carried out using peripheral blood. This clonotype originated in a man aged 55 to 70 with COVID-19, enrolled during active disease. This chain uses TRBV7-9 with TRBJ2-7; D call uncertain. For the CDR3, the DNA is TGTGCCAGCTCAGAGGCCTACGAGCAGTACTTC. Translation: CASSEAYEQYF.